This entry describes one TCR beta chain. The antigen remains undetermined. Combining iRepertoire HTBI primers with Arm-PCR of CDR3 regions, the authors built TCR beta libraries. MiXCR, applied by TCRdb to the multiplex PCR reads, yields one record per CDR3 protein. The table records approximately 400,000 distinct CDR3 sequences, about 15% of them present only once. Time point denoted: newly diagnosed GD, antithyroid drugs for less than 3 months. Construction of the TCR library relied on RNA isolated from PBMCs. American Thyroid Association guidelines defined how Graves' disease was diagnosed. The data stem from a study of regulatory T cells in long-lasting Graves disease. Across the whole study: Antithyroid drugs had been taken under 3 months by newly diagnosed Graves' patients. Regarding the study as a whole: Relative to new patients (roughly 950), persistent patients exhibited greater sharing of public clonotypes (2,741).

The CDR3 loop spans 16 amino acids. Looked up from germline, CDR1 is LNHDA and CDR2 is SQIVND (reference sequence). With V trimmed by 6 bases and J by 2 bases, 8 bases remained unmatched. This sample was also put to use in a study of T cells in Graves' hyperthyroidism and ophthalmopathy. From that paper: A first-round RT-PCR of the TCR CDR3 used the HTBI primer set.

The sample here was peripheral blood mononuclear cells (PBMCs), taken at new diagnosis, from a patient treated with antithyroid drugs. This TCR was sampled from a woman aged 40 to 49 with Graves disease. The gene calls are TRBV19 and TRBJ1-5; 9 nucleotides match TRBD1. The CDR3 reads CASRPLQGARNQPQHF. The DNA for the CDR3 is TGTGCCAGTAGACCTTTACAGGGGGCCCGCAATCAGCCCCAGCATTTT.